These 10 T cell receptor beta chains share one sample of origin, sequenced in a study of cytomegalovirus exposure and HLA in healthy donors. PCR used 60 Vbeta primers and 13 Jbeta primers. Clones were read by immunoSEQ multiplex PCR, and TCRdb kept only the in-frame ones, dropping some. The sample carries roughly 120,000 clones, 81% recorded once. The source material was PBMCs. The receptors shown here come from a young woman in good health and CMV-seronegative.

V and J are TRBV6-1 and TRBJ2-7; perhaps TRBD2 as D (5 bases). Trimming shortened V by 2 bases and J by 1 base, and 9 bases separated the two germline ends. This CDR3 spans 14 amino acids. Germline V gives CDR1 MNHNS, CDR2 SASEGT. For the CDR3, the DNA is TGTGCCAGCAGTGAACCAGGCGGGTCCTACGAGCAGTACTTC. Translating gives CASSEPGGSYEQYF.

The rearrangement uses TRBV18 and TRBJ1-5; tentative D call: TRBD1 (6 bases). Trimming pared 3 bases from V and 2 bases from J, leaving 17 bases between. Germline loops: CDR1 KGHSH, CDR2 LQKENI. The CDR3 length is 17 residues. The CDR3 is CASSPQPLGAGNQPQHF. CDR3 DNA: TGTGCCAGCTCACCTCAACCGTTGGGGGCGGGCAATCAGCCCCAGCATTTT.

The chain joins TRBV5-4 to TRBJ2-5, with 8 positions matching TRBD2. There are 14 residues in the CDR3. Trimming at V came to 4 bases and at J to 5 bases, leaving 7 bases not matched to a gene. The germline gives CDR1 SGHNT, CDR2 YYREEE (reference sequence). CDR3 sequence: CASSTREGRETQYF. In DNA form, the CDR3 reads TGTGCCAGCAGCACCCGGGAGGGCCGCGAGACCCAGTACTTC.

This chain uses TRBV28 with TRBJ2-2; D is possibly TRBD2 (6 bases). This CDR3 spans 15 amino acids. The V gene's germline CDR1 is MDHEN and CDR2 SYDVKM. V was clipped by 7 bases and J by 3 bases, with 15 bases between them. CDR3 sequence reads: CASTPGGVDTGELFF. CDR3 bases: TGTGCCAGCACCCCGGGCGGGGTCGACACCGGGGAGCTGTTTTTT.

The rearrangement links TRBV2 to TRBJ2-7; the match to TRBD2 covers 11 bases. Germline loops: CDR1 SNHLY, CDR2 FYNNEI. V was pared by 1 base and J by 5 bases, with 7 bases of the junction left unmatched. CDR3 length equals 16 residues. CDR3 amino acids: CASSEVRLAGFNEQYF. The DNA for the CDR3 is TGTGCCAGCAGTGAAGTGAGACTAGCGGGATTCAACGAGCAGTACTTC.

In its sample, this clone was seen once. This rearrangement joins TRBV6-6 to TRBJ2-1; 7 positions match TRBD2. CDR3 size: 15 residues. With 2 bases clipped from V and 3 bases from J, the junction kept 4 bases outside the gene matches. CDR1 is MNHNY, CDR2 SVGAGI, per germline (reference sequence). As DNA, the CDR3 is TGTGCCAGCAGTTACGACCCTAGCGGCTACAATGAGCAGTTCTTC. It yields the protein CASSYDPSGYNEQFF.

CDR3 loop: CASSRGGLAGLQETQYF. The CDR3, as DNA: TGTGCCAGCAGCCGCGGAGGACTAGCGGGCCTCCAAGAGACCCAGTACTTC. The V gene is TRBV5-4, the J gene TRBJ2-5, with 11 bases matching TRBD2. CDR1 and CDR2 (germline): SGHNT, YYREEE (reference sequence). CDR3 size: 17 residues. The V segment lost 4 bases and the J segment 1 base; nucleotides outside the gene matches: 9. Filled out from reference TRBV5-4 and TRBJ2-5, the complete variable domain reads ETGVTQSPTHLIKTRGQQVTLRCSSQSGHNTVSWYQQALGQGPQFIFQYYREEENGRGNFPPRFSGLQFPNYSSELNVNALELDDSALYLCASSRGGLAGLQETQYFGPGTRLLVL.

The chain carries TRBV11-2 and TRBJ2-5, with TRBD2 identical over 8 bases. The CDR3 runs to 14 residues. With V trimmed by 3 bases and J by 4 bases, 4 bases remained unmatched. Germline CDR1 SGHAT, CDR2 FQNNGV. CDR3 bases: TGTGCCAGCAGCTTCGGGAGGGTGGGAGAGACCCAGTACTTC. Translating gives CASSFGRVGETQYF. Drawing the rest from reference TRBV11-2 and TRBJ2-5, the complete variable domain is EAGVAQSPRYKIIEKRQSVAFWCNPISGHATLYWYQQILGQGPKLLIQFQNNGVVDDSQLPKDRFSAERLKGVDSTLKIQPAKLEDSAVYLCASSFGRVGETQYFGPGTRLLVL.

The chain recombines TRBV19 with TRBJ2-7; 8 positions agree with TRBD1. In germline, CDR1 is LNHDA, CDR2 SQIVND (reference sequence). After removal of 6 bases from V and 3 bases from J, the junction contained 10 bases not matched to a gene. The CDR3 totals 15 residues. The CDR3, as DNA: TGTGCCAGTAGAACCGGGACAGGACTTAACTACGAGCAGTACTTC. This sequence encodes CASRTGTGLNYEQYF.

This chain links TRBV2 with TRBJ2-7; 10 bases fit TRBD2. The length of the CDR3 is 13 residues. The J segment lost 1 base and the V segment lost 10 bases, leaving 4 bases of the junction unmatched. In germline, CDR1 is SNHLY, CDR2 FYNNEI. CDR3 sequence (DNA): TGTGCCACCGGGACTAGCGAATCCTACGAGCAGTACTTC. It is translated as CATGTSESYEQYF.